These T cell receptor beta chains were read from a single sample in a study of metastatic and nonmetastatic thyroid tumors. TCRdb re-analyzed the PCR reads using MiXCR. The sample lists roughly 83,000 clones, around 14% occurring once. The sample was blood. These receptors were collected from a female donor with papillary thyroid cancer or a benign thyroid nodule (not recorded which). Some clones in this sample may be carry-over from other donors' samples. Both conserved end residues are part of each CDR3. D genes are given only for firm matches. Part of the rows lack a size; the others show once, few, many or a class for expanded clones.

J | V | D | size | CDR3 | DNA
TRBJ2-3 | TRBV20-1 | NA | many | CSAMRMSVTDTQYF | TGCAGTGCTATGAGGATGAGTGTCACAGATACGCAGTATTTT
TRBJ2-3 | TRBV7-6 | NA | NA | CASSFEGRSDTQYF | TGTGCCAGCAGCTTCGAGGGCCGGTCTGATACGCAGTATTTT
TRBJ2-1 | TRBV6-5 | NA | many | CASSYSPGGTGAYNEQFF | TGTGCCAGCAGTTACTCTCCCGGAGGCACGGGAGCCTACAATGAGCAGTTCTTC
TRBJ1-1 | TRBV18 | NA | many | CASSPPSRRDTEAFF | TGTGCCAGCTCACCACCTTCCAGGAGGGACACTGAAGCTTTCTTT
TRBJ1-2 | TRBV20-1 | NA | many | CSAPRFSYGYTF | TGCAGTGCGCCGAGATTTTCCTATGGCTACACCTTC
TRBJ2-5 | TRBV7-9 | TRBD1 | many | CASSLGTGGTQETQYF | TGTGCCAGCAGCCTCGGGACAGGGGGCACCCAAGAGACCCAGTACTTC
TRBJ2-7 | TRBV28 | TRBD1 | NA | CASSLQGALYEQYF | TGTGCCAGCAGTTTACAGGGGGCATTATACGAGCAGTACTTC
TRBJ2-2 | TRBV11-2 | NA | NA | CASSSRPWGDTGDLFF | TGTGCCAGCAGCTCCAGGCCCTGGGGCGACACCGGGGATCTGTTTTTT
TRBJ2-7 | TRBV27 | NA | NA | CASSRGSRVYF | TGTGCCAGCAGTCGTGGTTCCAGGGTGTACTTC
TRBJ1-2 | TRBV6-1 | NA | NA | CASSLKWAENVYTF | TGTGCCAGCAGTCTCAAATGGGCGGAGAATGTCTACACCTTC
TRBJ2-5 | TRBV18 | NA | few | CASSLQETQYF | TGTGCCAGCTCGCTCCAAGAGACCCAGTACTTC
TRBJ2-1 | TRBV6-7 | NA | many | CASSSRGEQFF | TGTGCCAGCAGTTCAAGGGGTGAGCAGTTCTTC
TRBJ2-7 | TRBV2 | NA | few | CASSCTATYEQYF | TGTGCCAGCAGCTGTACAGCTACTTACGAGCAGTACTTC
TRBJ1-2 | TRBV6-1 | NA | NA | CASSEEGSGIVGYSF | TGTGCCAGCAGTGAAGAGGGTTCAGGCATCGTTGGCTACAGCTTC
TRBJ2-2 | TRBV5-1 | NA | many | CASSLGGTGELFF | TGCGCCAGCAGCTTGGGTGGAACCGGGGAGCTGTTTTTT
TRBJ1-5 | TRBV6-1 | NA | many | CASIMVAGNQPQHF | TGTGCCAGCATAATGGTCGCAGGGAATCAGCCCCAGCATTTT
TRBJ1-2 | TRBV7-9 | TRBD1 | many | CASSSERQGVYGYTF | TGTGCCAGCAGCTCCGAACGACAGGGTGTCTATGGCTACACCTTC
TRBJ1-1 | TRBV20-1 | TRBD1 | many | CSANDRDTEAFF | TGCAGTGCTAATGACAGGGACACTGAAGCTTTCTTT
TRBJ2-2 | TRBV2 | TRBD2 | many | CASSYTSGGITGELFF | TGTGCCAGCAGTTATACTAGCGGGGGAATCACCGGGGAGCTGTTTTTT
TRBJ2-7 | TRBV20-1 | TRBD2 | many | CSARDVSGERGATYEQYF | TGCAGTGCTAGAGATGTTTCAGGAGAGCGGGGGGCCACCTACGAGCAGTACTTC
TRBJ2-7 | TRBV6-1 | NA | many | CASSEVGGRYEQYF | TGTGCCAGCAGTGAAGTGGGCGGCCGCTACGAGCAGTACTTC
TRBJ2-7 | TRBV5-1 | TRBD1 | many | CASSLEGQDSYEQYF | TGCGCCAGCAGCTTGGAGGGACAGGACTCCTACGAGCAGTACTTC
TRBJ1-2 | TRBV5-4 | NA | few | CASSYILDYGYTF | TGTGCCAGCAGCTACATACTGGACTATGGCTACACCTTC
TRBJ2-7 | TRBV18 | NA | NA | CASSPPSTGSSYEQYF | TGTGCCAGCTCACCACCTAGTACGGGGAGCTCCTACGAGCAGTACTTC
TRBJ2-1 | TRBV25-1 | NA | many | CASTPWGGGGYNEQFF | TGTGCCAGCACCCCCTGGGGGGGGGGCGGGTACAATGAGCAGTTCTTC